This passage covers 8 T cell receptor beta chains from one sample sequenced in a study of shared clonotypes between healthy human individuals. The table came from immunoSEQ multiplex PCR; TCRdb's copy has only in-frame clones and leaves some out. This table has over a million clones, roughly 74% appearing once. Sequencing was done on a sample of memory CD4+ T cells from PBMCs. As for subset: CD45RA-negative fraction. The receptors shown here come from a man aged 18 to 29 in good health. Some clones in this sample may be carry-over from other donors' samples.

The rearrangement links TRBV5-1 to TRBJ1-1; possibly TRBD1 for D (5 bases). The CDR3 consists of 13 residues. Germline V gives CDR1 SGHRS, CDR2 YFSETQ. The V end lost 2 bases, the J end lost 7 bases, and 12 bases lay between the germline ends. CDR3 sequence: CASSFGAANEAFF. The DNA for the CDR3 is TGCGCCAGCAGCTTTGGGGCAGCTAATGAAGCTTTCTTT.

The chain employs TRBV6-4 and TRBJ2-5, with 10 positions matching TRBD1. This CDR3 is 15 amino acids long. V lost 7 bases and J lost 5; bases outside the gene matches: 10. Germline V gives CDR1 MRHNA, CDR2 SNTAGT. This CDR3 reads CASTRDRGLRETQYF. CDR3 sequence (DNA): TGTGCCAGCACCCGGGACAGGGGATTGCGCGAGACCCAGTACTTC.

This clone was observed at least ten times. V usage is TRBV11-2 and J usage is TRBJ1-1, with 8 bases that match TRBD1. The CDR3 extends over 13 amino acids. The trim removed 6 bases at V and 6 bases at J, leaving 6 bases unmatched. Per germline, CDR1 SGHAT and CDR2 FQNNGV. The CDR3 DNA is TGTGCCAGCAGTCGGGACAGGTCCCCTGAAGCTTTCTTT. It translates to CASSRDRSPEAFF.

The chain employs TRBV7-2 and TRBJ1-5; a weak D match, TRBD1 (5 bases). Germline V CDR1 and CDR2: SGHTA, FQGNSA. Trimming shortened V by 5 bases and J by 3 bases, and 8 bases separated the two germline ends. The CDR3 covers 13 residues. The CDR3 is CASSRQHNQPQHF. CDR3 in DNA: TGTGCCAGCAGCCGACAGCACAATCAGCCCCAGCATTTT.

J is TRBJ2-7 and V is TRBV7-6, with D possibly matching TRBD1 (6 bases). V was trimmed by 4 bases and J by 2 bases, leaving 12 bases between them. Germline V gene sequence: CDR1 SGHVS, CDR2 FNYEAQ. CDR3 size: 14 residues. CDR3 amino acids: CASSSLQGAYEQYF. The CDR3 nucleotides read TGTGCCAGCAGCTCCTTACAGGGAGCCTACGAGCAGTACTTC.

V is TRBV5-4 and J is TRBJ1-1, with 7 bases identical to TRBD1. V was clipped by 1 base and J by 2 bases; unmatched bases: 2. CDR1 and CDR2 (germline): SGHNT, YYREEE (reference sequence). The length of the CDR3 is 14 residues. Here the CDR3 DNA reads TGTGCCAGCAGCTTGTGGACAGGCAACACTGAAGCTTTCTTT. Its protein is CASSLWTGNTEAFF.

In its sample, this clone was seen once. The chain joins TRBV6-5 to TRBJ1-1; 8 bases are a match to TRBD1. The length of the CDR3 is 15 residues. Germline assignment: CDR1 MNHEY and CDR2 SVGAGI. The V segment lost 2 bases and the J segment 6 bases; nucleotides outside the gene matches: 8. The CDR3 coding sequence is TGTGCCAGCAGTTACACCAGGGACAGGTCCGCTGAAGCTTTCTTT. The encoded protein is CASSYTRDRSAEAFF.

The V and J genes are TRBV7-9 and TRBJ1-4, with D unresolved. Germline loops: CDR1 SEHNR, CDR2 FQNEAQ (reference sequence). The CDR3 totals 14 residues. The V and J ends lost 4 bases and 7 bases respectively, with 13 bases between them. The CDR3 coding sequence is TGTGCCAGCAGCTCGACCCGGGTCGGTGAAAAACTGTTTTTT. Translation gives CASSSTRVGEKLFF.